Shown below are 14 T cell receptor beta chains from a single sample sequenced in a study of cytomegalovirus exposure and HLA in healthy donors (dated by TCRdb to about 2017). Receptors were amplified or captured by the immunoSEQ multiplex PCR assay. A mixture of 60 forward primers for TCR Vbeta segments and 13 reverse primers for TCR Jbeta segments was used in the multiplex PCR. TCRdb limited this immuneACCESS table to in-frame rearrangements with V and J called. A share of clones is missing; checked studies link under half to unresolved V genes, and the rest is unexplained. The sample table contains around 41,000 clones; only one count was recorded for 68% of them. Around 4% of the sample lies in the top ten. Material: PBMCs. These receptors were collected from a man aged 40-49 years in good health and CMV-seronegative.

This clone was counted a few times. The gene calls are TRBV7-8 and TRBJ2-5; TRBD1 matches 8 bases. Germline values: CDR1 SGHVS, CDR2 FQNEAQ. The CDR3 is made up of 14 amino acids. The trim removed 5 bases at V and 4 bases at J, leaving 6 bases unmatched. The CDR3 reads CASSPTGTGETQYF. CDR3 nucleotide sequence: TGTGCCAGCAGCCCTACCGGGACAGGAGAGACCCAGTACTTC.

A few counts support this clone. The chain is built from TRBV4-1 and TRBJ2-7; TRBD2 aligns across 10 bases. The CDR3 is 15 residues long. Germline V gene data show CDR1 as MGHRA and CDR2 as YSYEKL. J lost 3 bases, V lost 1 base, and 3 bases had no gene match. This CDR3 is CASSQGTSGFYEQYF. CDR3 sequence (DNA): TGCGCCAGCAGCCAAGGGACTAGCGGTTTCTACGAGCAGTACTTC.

V usage is TRBV29-1 and J usage is TRBJ2-3, with TRBD2 as a possible D gene (6 bases). Germline V gives CDR1 SQVTM, CDR2 ANQGSEA. Trimming shortened V by 6 bases and J by 5 bases, and 21 bases separated the two germline ends. The CDR3 extends over 15 amino acids. Here the CDR3 DNA reads TGCAGCGTCGCCTGGGACTTCCGCACGGAAGATACGCAGTATTTT. It yields the protein CSVAWDFRTEDTQYF.

The rearrangement links TRBV2 to TRBJ2-2; no definite D call. The germline CDR1 and CDR2 sequences are SNHLY and FYNNEI. With 0 bases removed from V and 7 bases from J, the gap between germline ends came to 15 bases. The CDR3 is 16 amino acids. The CDR3 protein is CASSEARLEWNGELFF. The CDR3 nucleotides are TGTGCCAGCAGTGAAGCGAGGTTAGAATGGAACGGGGAGCTGTTTTTT.

The chain links TRBV5-1 to TRBJ1-5, with D uncertain. Per the germline V gene, CDR1 is SGHRS and CDR2 is YFSETQ. Between the trimmed V and J ends, which lost 4 bases and 3 bases, there was a span of 14 bases. The CDR3 covers 15 residues. The CDR3 loop is CASSPGSYDNQPQHF. DNA for the CDR3: TGCGCCAGCAGCCCGGGATCCTACGACAATCAGCCCCAGCATTTT.

The genes are TRBV4-1 and TRBJ1-2; 7 bases are a match to TRBD1. The CDR3 consists of 16 residues. With 6 bases clipped from V and 2 bases from J, the junction kept 12 bases outside the gene matches. In germline, CDR1 is MGHRA, CDR2 YSYEKL. CDR3 amino acids: CASRSTGTAMNYGYTF. CDR3 DNA: TGCGCCAGCAGGTCGACCGGGACAGCCATGAACTATGGCTACACCTTC.

The rearrangement joins TRBV7-2 to TRBJ1-2; D is unclear. Germline V gives CDR1 SGHTA, CDR2 FQGNSA. V lost 2 bases and J lost 1, with 8 bases in between. CDR3 length equals 14 residues. CDR3 in DNA: TGTGCCAGCAGCTTACAGATCCTTAACTATGGCTACACCTTC. Translation: CASSLQILNYGYTF.

The chain carries TRBV16 and TRBJ1-2; no reliable D call. CDR3 length: 15 residues. Germline lookup yields CDR1 KGHSY and CDR2 FQNENV. Trimming removed 0 bases from V and 6 bases from J, with 14 bases in between. This chain's CDR3 is CASSQSSALANGYTF. The CDR3 DNA reads TGTGCCAGCAGCCAATCATCGGCACTAGCAAATGGCTACACCTTC.

The chain is built from TRBV11-3 and TRBJ2-5; TRBD1 agrees at 10 bases. V was clipped by 5 bases and J by 4 bases; unmatched bases: 7. Germline-derived CDR1 and CDR2 are SGHNT and YENEEA. The CDR3 covers 15 residues. The chain's CDR3 is CASSQFGQGGETQYF. The CDR3 nucleotides read TGTGCCAGCAGCCAATTCGGACAGGGGGGAGAGACCCAGTACTTC.

The CDR3 coding sequence is TGTGCCAGCAGCTTAGGGCAGGCCAATGAGCAGTTCTTC. Translation gives CASSLGQANEQFF. The chain has TRBV7-9 and TRBJ2-1; D is unresolved. CDR3 length: 13 residues. Germline V gene sequence: CDR1 SEHNR, CDR2 FQNEAQ (reference sequence). V lost 1 base and J 6 bases, leaving 7 bases between the germline ends.

The J gene is TRBJ1-3, the V gene TRBV5-1, with D perhaps matching TRBD1 (6 bases). V gave up 4 bases and J gave up 2 bases, with 10 bases separating them. The CDR3 extends over 14 amino acids. Germline V gives CDR1 SGHRS, CDR2 YFSETQ. Here the CDR3 reads CASSVGQTGNTIYF. CDR3 coding DNA: TGCGCCAGCAGCGTTGGACAGACTGGAAACACCATATATTTT.

V gene TRBV5-8 combines with J gene TRBJ1-6; 8 bases match TRBD1. The junction had 9 bases not matched to a gene; V was cut back by 5 bases and J by 5 bases. CDR3 length equals 16 residues. Germline V gene data show CDR1 as SGHTS and CDR2 as YDEGEE. Here the CDR3 reads CASSLPGQANNSPLHF. The CDR3, as DNA: TGTGCCAGCAGTCTTCCGGGACAGGCGAATAATTCACCCCTCCACTTT.

CDR3 protein: CASSLNRGNTEAFF. In DNA form, the CDR3 reads TGTGCCAGCAGCTTAAACAGGGGGAACACTGAAGCTTTCTTT. The chain joins TRBV11-1 to TRBJ1-1; 7 positions match TRBD1. Germline CDR1 SGHAT, CDR2 FQDESV (reference sequence). The CDR3 extends over 14 amino acids. V was pared by 2 bases and J by 1 base, with 1 base of the junction left unmatched. The complete variable domain, with remaining parts taken from reference TRBV11-1 and TRBJ1-1, reads EAEVAQSPRYKITEKSQAVAFWCDPISGHATLYWYRQILGQGPELLVQFQDESVVDDSQLPKDRFSAERLKGVDSTLKIQPAELGDSAMYLCASSLNRGNTEAFFGQGTRLTVV.

The chain employs TRBV5-1 and TRBJ2-7; 7 bases are shared with TRBD1. The CDR3 sequence is 15 residues long. Trimming at V came to 4 bases and at J to 3 bases, leaving 10 bases not matched to a gene. Germline CDR1 is SGHRS and CDR2 is YFSETQ. The CDR3 spells CASSPRGQDNYEQYF. The CDR3 coding sequence is TGCGCCAGCAGCCCCCGTGGACAGGATAACTACGAGCAGTACTTC.